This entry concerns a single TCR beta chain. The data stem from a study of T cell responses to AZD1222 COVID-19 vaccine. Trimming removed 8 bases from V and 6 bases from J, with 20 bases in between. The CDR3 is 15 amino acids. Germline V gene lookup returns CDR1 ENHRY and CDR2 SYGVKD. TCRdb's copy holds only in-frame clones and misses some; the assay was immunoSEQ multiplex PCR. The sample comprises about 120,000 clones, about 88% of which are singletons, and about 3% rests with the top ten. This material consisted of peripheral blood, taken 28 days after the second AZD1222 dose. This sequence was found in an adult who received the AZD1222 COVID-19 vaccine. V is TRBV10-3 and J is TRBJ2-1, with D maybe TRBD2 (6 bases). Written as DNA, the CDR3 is TGTGCCATCGGGGTTAGTCCTATCGGGGGCAATGAGCAGTTCTTC. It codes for CAIGVSPIGGNEQFF.